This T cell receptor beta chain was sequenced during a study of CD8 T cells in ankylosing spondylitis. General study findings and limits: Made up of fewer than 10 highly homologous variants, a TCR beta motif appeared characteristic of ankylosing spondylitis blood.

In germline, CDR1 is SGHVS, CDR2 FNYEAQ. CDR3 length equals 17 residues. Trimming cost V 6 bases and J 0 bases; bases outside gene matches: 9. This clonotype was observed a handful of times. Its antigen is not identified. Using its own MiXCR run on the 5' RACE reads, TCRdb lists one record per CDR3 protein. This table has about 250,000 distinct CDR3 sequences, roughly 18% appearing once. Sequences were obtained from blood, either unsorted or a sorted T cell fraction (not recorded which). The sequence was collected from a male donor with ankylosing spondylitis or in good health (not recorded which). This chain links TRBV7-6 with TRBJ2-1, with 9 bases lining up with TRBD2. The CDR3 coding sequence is TGTGCCAGCAGTCATAGCGGGAGCCCGAGCTCCTACAATGAGCAGTTCTTC. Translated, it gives CASSHSGSPSSYNEQFF.